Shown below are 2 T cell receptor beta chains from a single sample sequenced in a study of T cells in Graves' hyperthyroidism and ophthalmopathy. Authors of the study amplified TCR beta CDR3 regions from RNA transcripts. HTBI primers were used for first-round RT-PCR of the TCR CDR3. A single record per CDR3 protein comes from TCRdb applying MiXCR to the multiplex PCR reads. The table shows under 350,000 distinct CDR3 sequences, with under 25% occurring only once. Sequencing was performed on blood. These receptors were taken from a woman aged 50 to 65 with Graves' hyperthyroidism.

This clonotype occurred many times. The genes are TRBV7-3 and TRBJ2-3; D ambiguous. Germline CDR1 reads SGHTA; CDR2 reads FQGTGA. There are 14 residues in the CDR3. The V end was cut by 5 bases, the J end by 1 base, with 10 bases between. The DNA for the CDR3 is TGTGCCAGCAGCCCCCATTCCCGCACAGATACGCAGTATTTT. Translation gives CASSPHSRTDTQYF.

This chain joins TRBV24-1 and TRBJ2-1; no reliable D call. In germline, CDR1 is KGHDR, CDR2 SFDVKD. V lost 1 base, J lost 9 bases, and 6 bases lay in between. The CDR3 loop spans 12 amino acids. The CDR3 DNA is TGTGCCACCAGTGATTTCACTGGTGAGCAGTTCTTC. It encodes CATSDFTGEQFF.